These 5 T cell receptor beta chains share one sample of origin, sequenced in a study of cytomegalovirus exposure and HLA in healthy donors. Vbeta (60) and Jbeta (13) primers were used in the PCR. Sequenced by immunoSEQ multiplex PCR; TCRdb stores in-frame clones only, minus some. Among about 110,000 clones, 65% to 90% were seen once, and the ten largest hold about 2%. The source material was PBMCs. The receptor set was obtained from a woman aged 25-40 years in good health and CMV-seronegative.

The V gene is TRBV28, the J gene TRBJ2-7; D is possibly TRBD1 (5 bases). Looked up from germline, CDR1 is MDHEN and CDR2 is SYDVKM. This CDR3 is built from 14 residues. Trimming shortened V by 5 bases and J by 2 bases, and 13 bases separated the two germline ends. CDR3 residues: CASSPDSGPYEQYF. The CDR3 region has the DNA TGTGCCAGCAGTCCAGACAGTGGTCCCTACGAGCAGTACTTC.

V usage is TRBV7-2 and J usage is TRBJ2-7; the D gene is possibly TRBD1 (6 bases). Trimming removed 2 bases from V and 2 bases from J, with 16 bases in between. The germline V gene has CDR1 SGHTA and CDR2 FQGNSA. This CDR3 has 16 amino acids. Here the CDR3 reads CASSLNRDTSTYEQYF. In DNA, the CDR3 is TGTGCCAGCAGCTTAAATCGGGACACTTCTACCTACGAGCAGTACTTC.

This chain joins TRBV4-2 and TRBJ2-2, with 8 bases aligning to TRBD2. There are 15 residues in the CDR3. The germline V gene has CDR1 LGHNA and CDR2 YNFKEQ. J lost 6 bases, V lost 0 bases, and 3 bases had no gene match. CDR3 region: CASSQESGSPGELFF. In nucleotides, the CDR3 is TGTGCCAGCAGCCAAGAAAGCGGGAGCCCCGGGGAGCTGTTTTTT.

The chain is built from TRBV27 and TRBJ2-6; D might be TRBD1 (5 bases). The CDR3 extends over 20 amino acids. Germline values: CDR1 MNHEY, CDR2 SMNVEV (reference sequence). V lost 3 bases to trimming and J lost 2 bases, with 23 bases between them. CDR3 sequence reads: CASSFRVLNPLSPGANVLTF. CDR3 sequence (DNA): TGTGCCAGCAGTTTCAGGGTCTTGAACCCCCTGAGTCCTGGGGCCAACGTCCTGACTTTC.

The chain has TRBV11-2 and TRBJ1-3; perhaps TRBD1 as D (5 bases). V was shortened by 1 base and J by 1 base, with 11 bases between the two germline ends. CDR1 SGHAT and CDR2 FQNNGV come from the germline V gene. The CDR3 loop spans 16 amino acids. Here the CDR3 reads CASSLVQGKSGNTIYF. CDR3 DNA: TGTGCCAGCAGCTTAGTCCAGGGTAAATCTGGAAACACCATATATTTT.